One sample yielded the 3 T cell receptor beta chains listed below, sequenced in a study of blood T cell repertoires in COVID-19. The table came from immunoSEQ multiplex PCR; TCRdb's copy has only in-frame clones and leaves some out. The table shows about 300,000 clones, with more than 80% occurring only once. Specimen: peripheral blood. These receptors came from a man aged 18 to 29 who had recovered from COVID-19.

This clone was recorded only once. The CDR3 region has the DNA TGTGCCAGCAGCTTAGGGGCAGCTTCCTACGAGCAGTACTTC. This sequence encodes CASSLGAASYEQYF. The chain combines TRBV7-3 with TRBJ2-7; a weak D match, TRBD1 (5 bases). Germline-derived CDR1 and CDR2 are SGHTA and FQGTGA. Trimming cost V 2 bases and J 1 base, with 9 bases left between them. The length of the CDR3 is 14 residues.

The chain combines TRBV19 with TRBJ1-5; D gene unclear. The CDR3 runs to 14 residues. Trimming took 7 bases from V and 3 from J, leaving 13 bases between them. Per germline, CDR1 LNHDA and CDR2 SQIVND (reference sequence). The CDR3 protein is CASTMGGYNQPQHF. CDR3 bases: TGTGCCAGTACCATGGGAGGGTACAATCAGCCCCAGCATTTT. Full variable domain (missing parts from reference TRBV19 and TRBJ1-5): DGGITQSPKYLFRKEGQNVTLSCEQNLNHDAMYWYRQDPGQGLRLIYYSQIVNDFQKGDIAEGYSVSREKKESFPLTVTSAQKNPTAFYLCASTMGGYNQPQHFGDGTRLSIL.

This sequence joins TRBV2 and TRBJ1-1; possibly TRBD1 for D (5 bases). Germline V gene lookup returns CDR1 SNHLY and CDR2 FYNNEI. The CDR3 is 13 residues long. V lost 10 bases to trimming and J lost 0 bases, with 12 bases between them. DNA of the CDR3: TGTGCCACCTCGGCGGGGCTGAACACTGAAGCTTTCTTT. It translates to CATSAGLNTEAFF.